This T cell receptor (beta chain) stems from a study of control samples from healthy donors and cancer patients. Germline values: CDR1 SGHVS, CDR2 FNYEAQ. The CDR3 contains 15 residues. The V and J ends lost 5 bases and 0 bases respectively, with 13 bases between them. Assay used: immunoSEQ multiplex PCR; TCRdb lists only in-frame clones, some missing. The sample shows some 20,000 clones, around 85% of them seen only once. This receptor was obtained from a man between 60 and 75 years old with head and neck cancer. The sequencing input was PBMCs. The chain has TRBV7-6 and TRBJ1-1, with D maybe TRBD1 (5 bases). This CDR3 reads CASSPRTFMNTEAFF. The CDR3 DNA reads TGTGCCAGCAGCCCTCGGACATTCATGAACACTGAAGCTTTCTTT.